This entry features one TCR beta chain sequence. The sample belongs to a study of multiple sclerosis patients with progressive multifocal leukoencephalopathy. Profiling relied on immunoSEQ multiplex PCR, and the TCRdb table lists in-frame clones only, not all of them. The sample contains tens of thousands of clones, 70% to 90% of which appear only once. This CDR3 is 12 amino acids long. Germline assignment: CDR1 SGHRS and CDR2 YFSETQ. Deletions cut 0 bases from V and 5 bases from J, with 5 bases between. The time point denotes: before natalizumab initiation. The source is a human donor with multiple sclerosis. J is TRBJ1-2 and V is TRBV5-1; no definite D call. Sequences were obtained from PBMCs. The CDR3 DNA reads TGCGCCAGCAGCTTGGGGCGGTATGGCTACACCTTC. Protein sequence: CASSLGRYGYTF.